This record concerns one T cell receptor (beta chain) sequence. Its specificity is unknown. There are 14 residues in the CDR3. Germline V gene data show CDR1 as LNHNV and CDR2 as YYDKDF (reference sequence). V gave up 1 base and J gave up 1 base; unmatched junction bases: 1. Indicated time point: week 23, last vaccination. Each dose of the vaccine consisted of 300 ug of mutant IDH1 20-mer peptide, with topical imiquimod. The data derive from a study of a mutant IDH1 vaccine in newly diagnosed glioma. The wider study: In weeks 1, 3, 5, 7, 11, 15, 19 and 23, patients were vaccinated. Onset of vaccination occurred 4-6 weeks following radiotherapy alone, or with temozolomide cycles.

Repertoires were generated with immunoSEQ multiplex PCR, while TCRdb's copy carries only in-frame clones and drops some. Among roughly 43,000 clones, roughly 84% were seen once, and the ten largest hold 2% to 2.5%. This chain connects TRBV15 to TRBJ2-7; 7 bases align to TRBD2. The clonotype was recovered from a woman between 18 and 29 years old with glioma. Some clones in this sample may be carry-over from other donors' samples. The sequenced sample was PBMCs, obtained from a glioma patient whose treatment included an IDH1 peptide vaccine. The CDR3 sequence: CATSRGGGSYEQYF. In DNA form, the CDR3 reads TGTGCCACCAGCAGAGGGGGGGGTTCCTACGAGCAGTACTTC.